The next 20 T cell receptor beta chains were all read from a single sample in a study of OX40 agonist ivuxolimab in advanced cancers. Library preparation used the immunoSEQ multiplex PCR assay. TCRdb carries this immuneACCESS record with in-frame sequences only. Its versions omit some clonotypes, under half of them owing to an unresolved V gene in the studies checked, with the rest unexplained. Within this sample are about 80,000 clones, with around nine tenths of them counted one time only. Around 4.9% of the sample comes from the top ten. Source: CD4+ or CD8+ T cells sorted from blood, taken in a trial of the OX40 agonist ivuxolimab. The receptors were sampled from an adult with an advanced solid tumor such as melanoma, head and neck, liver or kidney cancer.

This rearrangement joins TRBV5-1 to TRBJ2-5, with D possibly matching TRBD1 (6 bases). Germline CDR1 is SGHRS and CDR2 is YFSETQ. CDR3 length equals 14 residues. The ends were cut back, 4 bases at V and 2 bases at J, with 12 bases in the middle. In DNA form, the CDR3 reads TGCGCCAGCAGCCGAGCAGGGGTTCAAGAGACCCAGTACTTC. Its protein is CASSRAGVQETQYF.

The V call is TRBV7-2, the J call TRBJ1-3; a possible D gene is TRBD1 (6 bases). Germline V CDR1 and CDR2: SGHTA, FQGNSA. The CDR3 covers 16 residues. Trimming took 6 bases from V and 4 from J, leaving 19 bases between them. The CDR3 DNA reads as TGTGCCAGCAGACCCGACAGGCTAATAGCCGGAAACACCATATATTTT. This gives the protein CASRPDRLIAGNTIYF.

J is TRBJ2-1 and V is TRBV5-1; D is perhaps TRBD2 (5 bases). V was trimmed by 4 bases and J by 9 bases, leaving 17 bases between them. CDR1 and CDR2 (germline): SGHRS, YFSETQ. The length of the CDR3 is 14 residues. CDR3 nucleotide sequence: TGCGCCAGCAGCCTAGAAGAGGCTAGCACTGAGCAGTTCTTC. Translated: CASSLEEASTEQFF.

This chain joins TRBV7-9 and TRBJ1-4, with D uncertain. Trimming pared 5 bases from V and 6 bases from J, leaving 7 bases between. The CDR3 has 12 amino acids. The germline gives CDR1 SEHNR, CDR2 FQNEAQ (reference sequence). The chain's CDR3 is CASSSRHEKLFF. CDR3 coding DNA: TGTGCCAGCAGCAGTAGGCATGAAAAACTGTTTTTT.

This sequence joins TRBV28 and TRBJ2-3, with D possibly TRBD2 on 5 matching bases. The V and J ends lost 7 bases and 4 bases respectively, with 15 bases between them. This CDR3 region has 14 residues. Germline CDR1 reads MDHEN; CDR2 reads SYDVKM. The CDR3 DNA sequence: TGTGCCAGCACCCTATTCCGGCGGGCAGATACGCAGTATTTT. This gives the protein CASTLFRRADTQYF.

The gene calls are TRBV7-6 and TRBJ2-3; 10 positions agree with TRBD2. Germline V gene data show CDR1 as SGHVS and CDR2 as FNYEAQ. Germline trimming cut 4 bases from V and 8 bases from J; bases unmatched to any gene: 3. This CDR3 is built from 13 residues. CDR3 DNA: TGTGCCAGCAGCTCTAGCGGGAGAAGTACGCAGTATTTT. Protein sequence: CASSSSGRSTQYF.

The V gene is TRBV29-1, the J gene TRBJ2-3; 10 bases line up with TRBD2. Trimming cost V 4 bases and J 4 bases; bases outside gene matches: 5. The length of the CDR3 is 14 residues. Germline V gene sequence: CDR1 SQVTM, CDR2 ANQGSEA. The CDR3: CSVVISGRSDTQYF. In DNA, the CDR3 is TGCAGCGTTGTGATTAGCGGGAGGTCAGATACGCAGTATTTT.

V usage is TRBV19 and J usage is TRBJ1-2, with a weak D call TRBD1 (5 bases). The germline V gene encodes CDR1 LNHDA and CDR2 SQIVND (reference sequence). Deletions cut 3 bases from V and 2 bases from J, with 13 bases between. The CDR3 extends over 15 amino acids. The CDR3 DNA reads TGTGCCAGTAGTATTCACAGGAACCTAAACTATGGCTACACCTTC. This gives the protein CASSIHRNLNYGYTF.

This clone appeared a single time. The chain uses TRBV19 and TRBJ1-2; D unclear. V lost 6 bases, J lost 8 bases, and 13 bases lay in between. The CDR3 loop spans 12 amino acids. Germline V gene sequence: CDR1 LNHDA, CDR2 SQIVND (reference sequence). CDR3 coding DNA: TGTGCCAGTAGCTCATCTACCCTGGGCTACACCTTC. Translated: CASSSSTLGYTF.

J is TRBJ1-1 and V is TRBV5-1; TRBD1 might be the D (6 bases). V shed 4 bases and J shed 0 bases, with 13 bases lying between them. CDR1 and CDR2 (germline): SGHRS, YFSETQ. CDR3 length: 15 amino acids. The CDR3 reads CASSGGWGMNTEAFF. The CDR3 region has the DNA TGCGCCAGCAGCGGGGGCTGGGGTATGAACACTGAAGCTTTCTTT.

CDR3 sequence reads: CASSLVLANAETQYF. In DNA, the CDR3 is TGTGCCAGCAGCTTAGTACTAGCGAATGCGGAGACCCAGTACTTC. The chain has TRBV7-2 and TRBJ2-5; 7 positions agree with TRBD2. The CDR3 is made up of 15 amino acids. Per germline, CDR1 SGHTA and CDR2 FQGNSA. Trimming cost V 1 base and J 5 bases; bases outside gene matches: 7.

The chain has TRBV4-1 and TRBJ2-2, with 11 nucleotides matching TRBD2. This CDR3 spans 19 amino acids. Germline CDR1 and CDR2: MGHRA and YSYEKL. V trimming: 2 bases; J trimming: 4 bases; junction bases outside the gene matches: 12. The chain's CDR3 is CASSQLYSPGTSGTGELFF. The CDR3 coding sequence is TGCGCCAGCAGCCAATTATACAGCCCCGGGACTAGCGGCACCGGGGAGCTGTTTTTT.

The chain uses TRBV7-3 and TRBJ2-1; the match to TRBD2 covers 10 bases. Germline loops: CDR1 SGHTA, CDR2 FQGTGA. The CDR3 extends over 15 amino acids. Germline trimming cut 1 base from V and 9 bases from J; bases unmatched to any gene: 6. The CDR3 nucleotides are TGTGCCAGCAGCTTAAGTAGCGGGAGGAGCGGTGAGCAGTTCTTC. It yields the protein CASSLSSGRSGEQFF.

CDR3 protein: CASSPLGQINTGELFF. As DNA, the CDR3 is TGTGCCAGCTCACCACTGGGACAGATAAACACCGGGGAGCTGTTTTTT. V and J are TRBV18 and TRBJ2-2, with TRBD1 matching over 7 bases. The CDR3 is made up of 16 amino acids. After removal of 1 base from V and 2 bases from J, the junction contained 4 bases not matched to a gene. Germline assignment: CDR1 KGHSH and CDR2 LQKENI. Looking up the rest from reference TRBV18 and TRBJ2-2 gives the full variable domain: NAGVMQNPRHLVRRRGQEARLRCSPMKGHSHVYWYRQLPEEGLKFMVYLQKENIIDESGMPKERFSAEFPKEGPSILRIQQVVRGDSAAYFCASSPLGQINTGELFFGEGSRLTVL.

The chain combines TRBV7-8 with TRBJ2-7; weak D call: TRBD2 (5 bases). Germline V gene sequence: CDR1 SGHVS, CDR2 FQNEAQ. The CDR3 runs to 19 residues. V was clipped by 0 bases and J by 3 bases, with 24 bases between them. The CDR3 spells CASSLAPYPATGRHYEQYF. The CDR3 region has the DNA TGTGCCAGCAGCTTAGCCCCATACCCCGCTACGGGGAGACACTACGAGCAGTACTTC.

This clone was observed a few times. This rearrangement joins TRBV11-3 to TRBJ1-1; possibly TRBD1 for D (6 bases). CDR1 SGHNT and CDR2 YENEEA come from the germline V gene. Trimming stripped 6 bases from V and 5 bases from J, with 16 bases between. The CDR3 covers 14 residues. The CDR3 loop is CASREGGSRTEAFF. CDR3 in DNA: TGTGCCAGCAGAGAGGGGGGCAGTAGGACTGAAGCTTTCTTT. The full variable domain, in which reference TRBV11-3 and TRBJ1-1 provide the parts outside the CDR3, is EAGVVQSPRYKIIEKKQPVAFWCNPISGHNTLYWYLQNLGQGPELLIRYENEEAVDDSQLPKDRFSAERLKGVDSTLKIQPAELGDSAVYLCASREGGSRTEAFFGQGTRLTVV.

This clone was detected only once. CDR3 sequence: CASSRTIGTAGELFF. In DNA, the CDR3 is TGTGCCAGCTCACGGACCATAGGGACAGCCGGGGAGCTGTTTTTT. The chain couples TRBV18 to TRBJ2-2, with 7 bases lining up with TRBD1. Losses at the gene ends were 4 bases for V and 6 bases for J; bases not matched to a gene: 8. Germline V lookup: CDR1 KGHSH, CDR2 LQKENI. The CDR3 extends over 15 amino acids.

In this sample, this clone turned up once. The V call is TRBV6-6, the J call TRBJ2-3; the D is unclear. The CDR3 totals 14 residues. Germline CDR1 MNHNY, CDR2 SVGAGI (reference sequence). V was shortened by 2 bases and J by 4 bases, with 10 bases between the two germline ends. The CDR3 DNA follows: TGTGCCAGCAGTTACATAGTCAGTGCAGATACGCAGTATTTT. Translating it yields CASSYIVSADTQYF.

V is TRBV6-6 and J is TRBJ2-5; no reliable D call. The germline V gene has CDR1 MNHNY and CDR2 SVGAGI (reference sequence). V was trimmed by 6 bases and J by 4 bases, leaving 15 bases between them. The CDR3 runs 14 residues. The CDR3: CASSYKGSRETQYF. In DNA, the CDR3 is TGTGCCAGCAGCTACAAGGGCAGCAGAGAGACCCAGTACTTC.

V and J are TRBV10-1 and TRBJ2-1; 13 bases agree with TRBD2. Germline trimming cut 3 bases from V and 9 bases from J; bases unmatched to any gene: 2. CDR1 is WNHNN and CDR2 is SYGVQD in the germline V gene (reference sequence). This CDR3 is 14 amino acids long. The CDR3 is CASSELAGGGEQFF. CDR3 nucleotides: TGCGCCAGCAGTGAACTAGCGGGAGGGGGTGAGCAGTTCTTC.